These T cell receptor beta chains were read from a single sample in a study of identical twins. One entry per CDR3 protein results from TCRdb running MiXCR on the 5' RACE reads. Of 1,800,000 or so distinct CDR3 sequences listed, more than 30% are singletons. The sequencing input was cord blood. All receptors derive from a newborn girl in good health. CDR3s include the opening cysteine and the closing phenylalanine or tryptophan. D genes are given only for firm matches. Part of the rows lack a size; the others show once, few, many or a class for expanded clones.

v_call: TRBV12-5
d_call: NA
j_call: TRBJ2-3
clone_size: few
cdr3_aa: CASGLSSDTQYF
cdr3_nt: TGTGCTAGTGGTTTAAGCTCAGATACGCAGTATTTT

v_call: TRBV19
d_call: TRBD1
j_call: TRBJ1-2
clone_size: NA
cdr3_aa: CASMGQGGYTF
cdr3_nt: TGTGCCAGTATGGGACAGGGAGGCTACACCTTC

v_call: TRBV7-2
d_call: TRBD2
j_call: TRBJ2-3
clone_size: NA
cdr3_aa: CASSLVAGVGDTQYF
cdr3_nt: TGTGCCAGCAGCTTAGTAGCGGGAGTCGGAGATACGCAGTATTTT

v_call: TRBV25-1
d_call: TRBD2
j_call: TRBJ2-3
clone_size: NA
cdr3_aa: CASSVFSGGAGDTQYF
cdr3_nt: TGTGCCAGCAGTGTCTTTAGCGGGGGGGCCGGAGATACGCAGTATTTT

v_call: TRBV4-2
d_call: TRBD2
j_call: TRBJ2-3
clone_size: few
cdr3_aa: CASSPGASGSTDTQYF
cdr3_nt: TGTGCCAGCAGCCCCGGAGCTAGCGGAAGCACAGATACGCAGTATTTT

v_call: TRBV7-9
d_call: TRBD1
j_call: TRBJ1-5
clone_size: NA
cdr3_aa: CASSDTGALYSNQPQHF
cdr3_nt: TGTGCCAGCAGCGACACAGGGGCCCTTTATAGCAATCAGCCCCAGCATTTT

v_call: TRBV20-1
d_call: TRBD2
j_call: TRBJ2-5
clone_size: few
cdr3_aa: CSASGTSDQETQYF
cdr3_nt: TGCAGTGCTAGTGGGACTAGCGACCAAGAGACCCAGTACTTC

v_call: TRBV9
d_call: TRBD2
j_call: TRBJ2-1
clone_size: few
cdr3_aa: CASSDMGLAGHNEQFF
cdr3_nt: TGTGCCAGCAGCGATATGGGGCTAGCGGGGCACAATGAGCAGTTCTTC

v_call: TRBV27
d_call: TRBD1
j_call: TRBJ2-1
clone_size: NA
cdr3_aa: CASSLLPFVTTGPISYEQFF
cdr3_nt: TGTGCCAGCAGTCTACTTCCTTTCGTAACGACAGGGCCCATCTCCTACGAGCAGTTCTTC

v_call: TRBV5-1
d_call: NA
j_call: TRBJ2-3
clone_size: many
cdr3_aa: CASSLQEITDTQYF
cdr3_nt: TGCGCCAGCAGCTTGCAAGAGATCACAGATACGCAGTATTTT

v_call: TRBV27
d_call: TRBD1
j_call: TRBJ1-5
clone_size: NA
cdr3_aa: CASSLNYRGGVCQPRHF
cdr3_nt: TGTGCCAGCAGCCTTAACTACAGGGGAGGTGTCTGTCAGCCCCGGCATTTT

v_call: TRBV2
d_call: TRBD2
j_call: TRBJ2-3
clone_size: few
cdr3_aa: CASSEGMGGLATFTDTQYF
cdr3_nt: TGTGCCAGCAGTGAAGGTATGGGGGGACTAGCGACCTTCACAGATACGCAGTATTTT

v_call: TRBV6-2/TRBV6-3
d_call: NA
j_call: TRBJ1-5
clone_size: few
cdr3_aa: CASSYSSRGSGQPQHF
cdr3_nt: TGTGCCAGCAGTTACTCGAGTAGAGGATCGGGGCAGCCCCAGCATTTT

v_call: TRBV27
d_call: NA
j_call: TRBJ1-1
clone_size: few
cdr3_aa: CASSLSAGTTEAFF
cdr3_nt: TGTGCCAGCAGTTTATCAGCAGGGACCACTGAAGCTTTCTTT

v_call: TRBV12-3/TRBV12-4
d_call: TRBD1
j_call: TRBJ1-2
clone_size: few
cdr3_aa: CASSFSLPTRTGKGHYGYTF
cdr3_nt: TGTGCCAGCAGTTTTTCTCTGCCTACCCGGACAGGGAAAGGGCACTATGGCTACACCTTC

v_call: TRBV21-1
d_call: NA
j_call: TRBJ1-2
clone_size: few
cdr3_aa: CASSKKSGQGATGYGYTF
cdr3_nt: TGTGCCAGCAGCAAGAAATCGGGACAGGGGGCGACGGGCTATGGCTACACCTTC

v_call: TRBV27
d_call: TRBD1
j_call: TRBJ1-2
clone_size: few
cdr3_aa: CASSLGQGGVYGYTF
cdr3_nt: TGTGCCAGCAGTTTAGGACAGGGGGGGGTCTATGGCTACACCTTC

v_call: TRBV7-7
d_call: TRBD2
j_call: TRBJ2-1
clone_size: once
cdr3_aa: CASSLVSGRVGYNEQFF
cdr3_nt: TGTGCTAGCAGCTTAGTTAGCGGGAGAGTGGGCTACAATGAGCAGTTCTTC

v_call: TRBV29-1
d_call: NA
j_call: TRBJ2-3
clone_size: NA
cdr3_aa: CSVKVSEKNTQYF
cdr3_nt: TGCAGCGTTAAAGTCTCCGAAAAAAATACGCAGTATTTT

v_call: TRBV12-3/TRBV12-4
d_call: NA
j_call: TRBJ1-1
clone_size: few
cdr3_aa: CASSWFRGRDTEAFF
cdr3_nt: TGTGCCAGCAGTTGGTTCCGGGGGCGCGACACTGAAGCTTTCTTT

v_call: TRBV2
d_call: NA
j_call: TRBJ1-6
clone_size: few
cdr3_aa: CASSEALWGSSYNSPLHF
cdr3_nt: TGTGCCAGCAGTGAAGCATTGTGGGGGAGCTCCTATAATTCACCCCTCCACTTT

v_call: TRBV20-1
d_call: TRBD1
j_call: TRBJ1-2
clone_size: NA
cdr3_aa: CSAIPPGQPYGYTF
cdr3_nt: TGCAGTGCCATACCCCCGGGACAGCCCTATGGCTACACCTTC

v_call: TRBV4-1
d_call: NA
j_call: TRBJ1-2
clone_size: NA
cdr3_aa: CASSQPKTLYGYTF
cdr3_nt: TGCGCCAGCAGCCAACCGAAGACACTCTATGGCTACACCTTC

v_call: TRBV7-2
d_call: NA
j_call: TRBJ2-1
clone_size: NA
cdr3_aa: CTSSLRREAYNEQFF
cdr3_nt: TGTACCAGCAGCTTAAGGAGGGAGGCTTACAATGAGCAGTTCTTC

v_call: TRBV18
d_call: NA
j_call: TRBJ2-7
clone_size: few
cdr3_aa: CASSPATRTVFPYEQYF
cdr3_nt: TGTGCCAGCTCACCCGCGACAAGGACTGTCTTCCCCTACGAGCAGTACTTC

v_call: TRBV20-1
d_call: NA
j_call: TRBJ1-5
clone_size: few
cdr3_aa: CSATPNPDGGHQPQHF
cdr3_nt: TGCAGTGCCACACCCAACCCGGATGGAGGGCATCAGCCCCAGCATTTT

v_call: TRBV7-2
d_call: TRBD1
j_call: TRBJ1-4
clone_size: NA
cdr3_aa: CASSLAPGTGVEKLFF
cdr3_nt: TGTGCCAGCAGCTTAGCCCCCGGGACAGGGGTCGAAAAACTGTTTTTT

v_call: TRBV10-3
d_call: TRBD1
j_call: TRBJ1-2
clone_size: few
cdr3_aa: CAISESGTAYGYTF
cdr3_nt: TGTGCCATCAGTGAGTCAGGGACAGCTTATGGCTACACCTTC

v_call: TRBV5-1
d_call: TRBD2
j_call: TRBJ2-7
clone_size: few
cdr3_aa: CASSPIQRGSSYEQYF
cdr3_nt: TGCGCCAGCAGCCCGATCCAGCGGGGAAGCTCCTACGAGCAGTACTTC

v_call: TRBV20-1
d_call: NA
j_call: TRBJ1-1
clone_size: NA
cdr3_aa: CSALAGEGNTEAFF
cdr3_nt: TGCAGTGCTCTGGCAGGGGAGGGCAACACTGAAGCTTTCTTT

v_call: TRBV3-1
d_call: TRBD2
j_call: TRBJ2-1
clone_size: few
cdr3_aa: CASSQVSTRTSGRNEQFF
cdr3_nt: TGTGCCAGCAGCCAAGTTTCGACACGGACTAGCGGGAGGAATGAGCAGTTCTTC

v_call: TRBV25-1
d_call: NA
j_call: TRBJ2-5
clone_size: NA
cdr3_aa: CASSGRRDFPYNEQYF
cdr3_nt: TGTGCCAGCAGTGGGAGGCGGGATTTTCCCTACAATGAGCAGTACTTC

v_call: TRBV28
d_call: TRBD2
j_call: TRBJ2-1
clone_size: few
cdr3_aa: CASSPGGSGTYNEQFF
cdr3_nt: TGTGCCAGCAGTCCCGGGGGTAGCGGGACCTACAATGAGCAGTTCTTC

v_call: TRBV7-2
d_call: NA
j_call: TRBJ2-7
clone_size: NA
cdr3_aa: CVSSLGGSYEQYF
cdr3_nt: TGTGTCAGCAGCTTAGGGGGGTCCTACGAGCAGTACTTC

v_call: TRBV27
d_call: NA
j_call: TRBJ1-6
clone_size: NA
cdr3_aa: CASSFSVVGSPLHF
cdr3_nt: TGTGCCAGCTCTTTCTCAGTCGTGGGCTCACCCCTCCACTTT

v_call: TRBV2
d_call: NA
j_call: TRBJ2-7
clone_size: many
cdr3_aa: CASSRLGEQYF
cdr3_nt: TGTGCCAGCAGCCGACTAGGCGAGCAGTACTTC

v_call: TRBV28
d_call: TRBD2
j_call: TRBJ2-1
clone_size: few
cdr3_aa: CASSFPTSGMGASYNEQFF
cdr3_nt: TGTGCCAGCAGTTTCCCGACTAGCGGGATGGGGGCCTCCTACAATGAGCAGTTCTTC

v_call: TRBV29-1
d_call: TRBD2
j_call: TRBJ2-3
clone_size: few
cdr3_aa: CSVERGRASVQYF
cdr3_nt: TGCAGCGTTGAAAGAGGGAGGGCAAGTGTGCAGTATTTT

v_call: TRBV28
d_call: NA
j_call: TRBJ2-7
clone_size: NA
cdr3_aa: CASSLGSLLYEQYF
cdr3_nt: TGTGCCAGCAGTTTAGGAAGCCTCCTCTACGAGCAGTACTTC

v_call: TRBV5-1
d_call: NA
j_call: TRBJ1-4
clone_size: NA
cdr3_aa: CASSWVPGGAEKLFF
cdr3_nt: TGCGCCAGCAGCTGGGTCCCTGGGGGAGCTGAAAAACTGTTTTTT

v_call: TRBV12-3/TRBV12-4
d_call: NA
j_call: TRBJ2-7
clone_size: many
cdr3_aa: CASSYEDWATGEQYF
cdr3_nt: TGTGCCAGCAGTTATGAGGATTGGGCGACGGGCGAGCAGTACTTC

v_call: TRBV7-2
d_call: TRBD2
j_call: TRBJ2-4
clone_size: few
cdr3_aa: CASSLGGTSGQNIQYF
cdr3_nt: TGTGCCAGCAGCTTAGGGGGGACTAGCGGTCAAAACATTCAGTACTTC

v_call: TRBV2
d_call: NA
j_call: TRBJ1-1
clone_size: NA
cdr3_aa: CASSDLGMNTEAFF
cdr3_nt: TGTGCCAGCAGTGATTTGGGGATGAACACTGAAGCTTTCTTT

v_call: TRBV9
d_call: NA
j_call: TRBJ2-5
clone_size: NA
cdr3_aa: CASSVERAGHNEQYF
cdr3_nt: TGTGCCAGCAGCGTAGAGCGGGCGGGACACAATGAGCAGTACTTC

v_call: TRBV4-2
d_call: TRBD2
j_call: TRBJ2-5
clone_size: NA
cdr3_aa: CASSQFATGLAGQETQYF
cdr3_nt: TGTGCCAGCAGCCAGTTTGCTACGGGACTAGCGGGACAAGAGACCCAGTACTTC

v_call: TRBV4-2
d_call: TRBD2
j_call: TRBJ2-3
clone_size: NA
cdr3_aa: CASSQGSGGAPTDTQYF
cdr3_nt: TGTGCCAGCAGCCAAGGCAGCGGGGGGGCCCCCACAGATACGCAGTATTTT

v_call: TRBV10-1
d_call: NA
j_call: TRBJ2-2
clone_size: few
cdr3_aa: CASSDRVSGELFF
cdr3_nt: TGCGCCAGCAGTGATAGGGTCTCCGGGGAGCTGTTTTTT

v_call: TRBV7-9
d_call: NA
j_call: TRBJ2-7
clone_size: NA
cdr3_aa: CASSPRKVRYNEQYF
cdr3_nt: TGTGCCAGCAGCCCACGGAAAGTTAGGTACAATGAGCAGTACTTC

v_call: TRBV13
d_call: TRBD1
j_call: TRBJ2-1
clone_size: NA
cdr3_aa: CASSDRAYEQFF
cdr3_nt: TGTGCCAGCAGCGACAGGGCCTACGAGCAGTTCTTC

v_call: TRBV12-3/TRBV12-4
d_call: TRBD2
j_call: TRBJ2-5
clone_size: few
cdr3_aa: CASSFTGLAEETQYF
cdr3_nt: TGTGCCAGCAGTTTTACCGGACTAGCGGAAGAGACCCAGTACTTC

v_call: TRBV5-1
d_call: TRBD1
j_call: TRBJ1-2
clone_size: NA
cdr3_aa: CASSSQGSLYGYTF
cdr3_nt: TGCGCCAGCAGCTCACAGGGGAGCCTTTATGGCTACACCTTC

v_call: TRBV4-2
d_call: TRBD2
j_call: TRBJ2-2
clone_size: NA
cdr3_aa: CASSQDIVVLAGVTGELFF
cdr3_nt: TGTGCCAGCAGCCAAGATATTGTAGTTCTAGCGGGGGTTACCGGGGAGCTGTTTTTT

v_call: TRBV19
d_call: NA
j_call: TRBJ2-7
clone_size: few
cdr3_aa: CASSSKTYEQYF
cdr3_nt: TGTGCCAGTAGTTCAAAAACCTACGAGCAGTACTTC